The rows below give T cell receptor beta chains drawn from one sample of a study of beta chain features in type 1 diabetes. Repertoires were generated with immunoSEQ multiplex PCR, while TCRdb's copy carries only in-frame clones and drops some. The data show 240,000 or so clones, over 11% seen once. Sequencing input: naive CD4+ T cells from blood. These receptors originate from a man younger than 40 with type 1 diabetes. Each CDR3 is given with its conserved first and last residue.

V gene,J gene,CDR3 protein
TRBV9,TRBJ2-6,CASSVGAGAGANVLTF
TRBV11-2,TRBJ2-1,CASSLVQGYEQFF
TRBV7-8,TRBJ2-1,CASSFRWAGGDNEQFF
TRBV29-1,TRBJ2-5,CSVAQGLAGAVGTQYF
TRBV9,TRBJ2-1,CASSVGSPGYNEQFF
TRBV7-2,TRBJ2-2,CASSPRTDTNTGELFF
TRBV10-3,TRBJ2-1,CAISGGTSSHNEQFF
TRBV29-1,TRBJ2-7,CSVEPDRVRGEQYF
TRBV7-2,TRBJ2-7,CASSQRAGGSYEQYF
TRBV10-1,TRBJ2-7,CASLRTSLTYEQYF